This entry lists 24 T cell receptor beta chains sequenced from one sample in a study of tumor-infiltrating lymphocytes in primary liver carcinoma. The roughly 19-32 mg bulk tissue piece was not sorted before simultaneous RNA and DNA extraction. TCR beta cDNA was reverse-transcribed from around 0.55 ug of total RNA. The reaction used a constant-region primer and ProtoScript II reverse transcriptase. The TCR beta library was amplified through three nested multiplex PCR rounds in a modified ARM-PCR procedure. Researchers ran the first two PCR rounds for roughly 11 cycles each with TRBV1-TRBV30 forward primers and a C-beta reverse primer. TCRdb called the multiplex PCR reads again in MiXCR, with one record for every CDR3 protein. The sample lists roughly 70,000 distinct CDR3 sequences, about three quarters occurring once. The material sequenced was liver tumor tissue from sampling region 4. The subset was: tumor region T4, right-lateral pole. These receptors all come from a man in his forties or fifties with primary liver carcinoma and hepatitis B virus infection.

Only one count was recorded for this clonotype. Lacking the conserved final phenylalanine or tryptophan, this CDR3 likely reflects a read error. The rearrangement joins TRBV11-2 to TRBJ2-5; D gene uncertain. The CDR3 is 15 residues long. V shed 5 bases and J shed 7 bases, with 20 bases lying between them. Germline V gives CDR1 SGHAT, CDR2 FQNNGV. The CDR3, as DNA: TGTGCCAGCAGCCCCCGGTCAGCCCCAGTGGTGACCCAGTACTTG. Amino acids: CASSPRSAPVVTQYL.

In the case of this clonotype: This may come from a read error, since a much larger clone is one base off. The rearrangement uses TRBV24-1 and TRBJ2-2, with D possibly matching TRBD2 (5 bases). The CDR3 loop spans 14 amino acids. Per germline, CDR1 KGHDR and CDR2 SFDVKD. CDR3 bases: TGTGCCACCAGTGACCTCATGAACACCGGGGAGCGGTTTTTT. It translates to CATSDLMNTGERFF.

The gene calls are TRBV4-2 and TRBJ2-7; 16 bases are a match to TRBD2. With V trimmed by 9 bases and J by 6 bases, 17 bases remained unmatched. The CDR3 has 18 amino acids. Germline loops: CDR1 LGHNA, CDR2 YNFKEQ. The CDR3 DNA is TGTGCCAGTAGTGGAAAACCGGGACTAGCGGGAGGGCTACGCGAGCAGTACTTC. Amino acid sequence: CASSGKPGLAGGLREQYF.

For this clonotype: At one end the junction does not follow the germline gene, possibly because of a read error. The CDR3 here is CTSSQVDTYYEQCF. DNA of the CDR3: TGCACCAGCAGCCAAGTCGATACTTACTACGAGCAGTGCTTC. The rearrangement uses TRBV4-1 and TRBJ2-7, with unresolved D. Germline lookup yields CDR1 MGHRA and CDR2 YSYEKL. CDR3 length: 14 residues.

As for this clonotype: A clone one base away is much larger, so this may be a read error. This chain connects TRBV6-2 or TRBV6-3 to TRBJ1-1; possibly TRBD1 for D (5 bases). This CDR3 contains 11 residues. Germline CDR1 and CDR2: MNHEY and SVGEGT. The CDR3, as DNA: TGTGGCAGCAGTTCGGCAGGGCCGGCTTTCTTT. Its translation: CGSSSAGPAFF.

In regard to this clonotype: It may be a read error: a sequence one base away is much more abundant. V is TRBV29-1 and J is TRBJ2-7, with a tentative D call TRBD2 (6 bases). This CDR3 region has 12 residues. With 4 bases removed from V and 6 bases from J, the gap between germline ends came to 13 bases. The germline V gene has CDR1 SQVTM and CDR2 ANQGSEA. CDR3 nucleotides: TGCAGCGTTGGGGTTGGGACTGGCGAGCAGTACTTC. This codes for CSVGVGTGEQYF.

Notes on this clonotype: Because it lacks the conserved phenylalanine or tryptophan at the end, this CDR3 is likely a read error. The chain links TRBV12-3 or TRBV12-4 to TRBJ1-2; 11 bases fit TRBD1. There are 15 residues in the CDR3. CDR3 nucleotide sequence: TGTGCAAGCAGCATCGGACAGGGGGCAAACTATGGCTACACCTCC. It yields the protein CASSIGQGANYGYTS.

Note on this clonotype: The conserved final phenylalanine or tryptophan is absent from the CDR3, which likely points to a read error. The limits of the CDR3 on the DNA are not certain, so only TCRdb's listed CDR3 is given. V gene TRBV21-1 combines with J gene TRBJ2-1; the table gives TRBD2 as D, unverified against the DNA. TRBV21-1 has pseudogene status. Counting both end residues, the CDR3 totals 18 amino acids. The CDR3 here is CASSKVGLAGSSHNEQFL.

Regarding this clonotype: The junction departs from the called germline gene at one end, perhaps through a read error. The CDR3 loop reads CVSSSSGIGAEQYF. In DNA form, the CDR3 reads TGTGTCAGCAGTTCTTCCGGGATAGGGGCCGAGCAGTACTTC. This rearrangement joins TRBV11-2 to TRBJ2-7; D may be TRBD1 or TRBD2 (5 bases each). The CDR3 is 14 residues long. Germline CDR1 SGHAT, CDR2 FQNNGV.

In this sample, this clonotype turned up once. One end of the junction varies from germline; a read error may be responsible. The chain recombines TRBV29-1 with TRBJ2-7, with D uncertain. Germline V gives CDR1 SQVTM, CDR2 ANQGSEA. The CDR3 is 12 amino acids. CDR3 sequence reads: CSVTSFSYVQYF. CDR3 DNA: TGCAGCGTGACTTCATTCTCCTACGTGCAGTACTTC.

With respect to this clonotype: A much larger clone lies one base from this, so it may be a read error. The CDR3 protein is CASSQDQERGQYF. CDR3 coding DNA: TGTGCCAGCAGCCAAGATCAGGAACGGGGGCAGTACTTC. This chain links TRBV14 with TRBJ2-7; tentative D call: TRBD2 (5 bases). CDR1 is SGHDN and CDR2 is FVKESK in the germline V gene. Trimming removed 0 bases from V and 9 bases from J, with 12 bases in between. The CDR3 is 13 residues long. Full variable domain (missing parts from reference TRBV14 and TRBJ2-7): EAGVTQFPSHSVIEKGQTVTLRCDPISGHDNLYWYRRVMGKEIKFLLHFVKESKQDESGMPNNRFLAERTGGTYSTLKVQPAELEDSGVYFCASSQDQERGQYFGPGTRLTVT.

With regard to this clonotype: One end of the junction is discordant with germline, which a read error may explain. Here the CDR3 reads CATPTSGNSGANVMTF. Written as DNA, the CDR3 is TGTGCCACCCCGACTAGCGGGAACTCTGGGGCCAACGTCATGACTTTC. The chain combines TRBV6-1 with TRBJ2-6; 11 bases line up with TRBD2. The CDR3 extends over 16 amino acids. Germline assignment: CDR1 MNHNS and CDR2 SASEGT.

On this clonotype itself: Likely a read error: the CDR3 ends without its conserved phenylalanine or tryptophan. The CDR3 sequence is CATNRQLNTEAFS. The DNA of the CDR3 is TGTGCCACTAACAGGCAATTGAACACTGAAGCTTTCTCT. This chain connects TRBV14 to TRBJ1-1, with a tentative D call TRBD1 (5 bases). Trimming stripped 10 bases from V and 0 bases from J, with 12 bases between. Per germline, CDR1 SGHDN and CDR2 FVKESK. The CDR3 length is 13 residues.

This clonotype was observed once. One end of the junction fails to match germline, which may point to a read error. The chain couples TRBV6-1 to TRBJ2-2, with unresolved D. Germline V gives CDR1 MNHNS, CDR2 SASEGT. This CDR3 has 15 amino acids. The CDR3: CANSESVDTTGELFF. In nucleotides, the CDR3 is TGTGCCAACAGTGAAAGCGTGGATACCACCGGGGAGCTGTTTTTT.

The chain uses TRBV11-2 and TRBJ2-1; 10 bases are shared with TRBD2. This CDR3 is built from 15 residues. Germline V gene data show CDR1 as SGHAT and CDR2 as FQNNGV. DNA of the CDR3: TGTGTCAGTAGCCCCCAGCGGGGGGGATGGGGTGAGCAGTTCTTC. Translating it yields CVSSPQRGGWGEQFF.

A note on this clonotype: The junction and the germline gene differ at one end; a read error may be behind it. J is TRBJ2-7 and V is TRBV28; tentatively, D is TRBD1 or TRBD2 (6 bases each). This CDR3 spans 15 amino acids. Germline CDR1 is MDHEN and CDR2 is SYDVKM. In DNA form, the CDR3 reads TGTGCCAACAGTTTTGGGGGGCATGTTTCCTACGAGCAGTACTTC. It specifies CANSFGGHVSYEQYF. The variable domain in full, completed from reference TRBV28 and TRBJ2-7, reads DVKVTQSSRYLVKRTGEKVFLECVQDMDHENMFWYRQDPGLGLRLIYFSYDVKMKEKGDIPEGYSVSREKKERFSLILESASTNQTSMYLCANSFGGHVSYEQYFGPGTRLTVT.

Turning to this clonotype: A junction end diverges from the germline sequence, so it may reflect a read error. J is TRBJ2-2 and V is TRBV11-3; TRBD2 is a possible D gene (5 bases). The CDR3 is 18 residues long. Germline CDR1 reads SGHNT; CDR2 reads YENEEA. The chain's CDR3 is CASSLDRCRRTYTGELFF. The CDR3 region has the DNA TGTGCCAGCAGTTTAGATCGATGCAGGAGGACCTACACCGGGGAGCTGTTTTTT.

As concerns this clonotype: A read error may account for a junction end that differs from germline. CDR3: CASCQGLGTGAFYEQYF. CDR3 coding DNA: TGCGCCAGCTGCCAAGGTTTGGGGACAGGGGCCTTCTACGAGCAATACTTC. V gene TRBV4-1 combines with J gene TRBJ2-7, with TRBD1 matching over 10 bases. Germline CDR1 is MGHRA and CDR2 is YSYEKL. CDR3 length: 17 residues.

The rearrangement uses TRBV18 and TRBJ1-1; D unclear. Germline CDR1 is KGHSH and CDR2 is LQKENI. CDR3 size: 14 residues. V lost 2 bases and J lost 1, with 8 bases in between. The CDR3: CASSPWGRNTEAFF. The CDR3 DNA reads TGTGCCAGCTCACCATGGGGTAGGAACACTGAAGCTTTCTTT.

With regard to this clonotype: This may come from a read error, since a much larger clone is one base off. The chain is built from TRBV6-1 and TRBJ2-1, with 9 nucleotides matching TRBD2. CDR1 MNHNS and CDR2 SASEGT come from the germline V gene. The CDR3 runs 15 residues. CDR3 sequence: CTSSEEAGGYNEQLF. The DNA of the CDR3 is TGTACCAGCAGTGAAGAAGCGGGAGGATACAATGAGCAGTTGTTC.

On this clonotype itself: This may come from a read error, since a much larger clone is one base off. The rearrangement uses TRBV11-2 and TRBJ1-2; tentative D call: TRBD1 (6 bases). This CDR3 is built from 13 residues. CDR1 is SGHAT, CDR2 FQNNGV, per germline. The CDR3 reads CANSFNRAGGYTF. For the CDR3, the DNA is TGTGCCAACAGCTTTAACAGGGCAGGGGGCTACACCTTC.

The CDR3 spells CASSLQQYEQYF. The CDR3 bases are TGTGCCAGCAGCTTACAGCAGTACGAGCAGTACTTC. The V call is TRBV7-9, the J call TRBJ2-7; no reliable D call. Germline loops: CDR1 SEHNR, CDR2 FQNEAQ (reference sequence). V lost 2 bases and J 4 bases, leaving 6 bases between the germline ends. The CDR3 totals 12 residues. Full variable domain (outside the CDR3, taken from reference TRBV7-9 and TRBJ2-7): DTGVSQNPRHKITKRGQNVTFRCDPISEHNRLYWYRQTLGQGPEFLTYFQNEAQLEKSRLLSDRFSAERPKGSFSTLEIQRTEQGDSAMYLCASSLQQYEQYFGPGTRLTVT.

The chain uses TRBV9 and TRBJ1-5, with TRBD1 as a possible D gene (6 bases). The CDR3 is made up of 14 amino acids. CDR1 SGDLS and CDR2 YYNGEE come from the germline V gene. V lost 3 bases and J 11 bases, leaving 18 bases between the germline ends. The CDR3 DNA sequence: TGTGCCAGCAGCGCGAGGGACACGACTTCAGCCCAGCATTTT. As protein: CASSARDTTSAQHF.

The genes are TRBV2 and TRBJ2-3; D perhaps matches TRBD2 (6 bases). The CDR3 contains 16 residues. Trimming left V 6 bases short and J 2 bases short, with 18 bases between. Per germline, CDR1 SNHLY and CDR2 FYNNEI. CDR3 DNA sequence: TGTGCCAGCAGGGGATCTATCGGGGGTAACACAGATACGCAGTATTTT. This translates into CASRGSIGGNTDTQYF.